The clone carrying this T cell receptor beta chain occurred many times. Its antigen is currently unknown. The CDR3 covers 12 residues. Trimming took 5 bases from V and 3 from J, leaving 8 bases between them. CDR1 is MDHEN, CDR2 SYDVKM, per germline. The sample comes from a study of cytomegalovirus exposure and HLA in healthy donors. In the study overall: Unique TCR beta sequences numbering over 100 million came from some 200 million T cells in an earlier analysis. From donors who were HLA-typed, an early data release held 75 million to 85 million unique TCRs. Study-wide results and caveats: TRBV6-2, TRBV6-3 and some other V segments were excluded as indistinguishable. Generally TCR sequences proved uncommon, though certain public TCRs appeared in numerous donors.

With 60 Vbeta and 13 Jbeta primers, the PCR was carried out. Generated by immunoSEQ multiplex PCR, the TCRdb table keeps only in-frame clones and is missing some. The sample yields around 29,000 clones, 50% to 75% seen once. The chain couples TRBV28 to TRBJ2-7, with a weak D call TRBD1 (6 bases). The TCR comes from a male donor in good health and CMV-seropositive. Sequencing used PBMCs. CDR3: CASSADSYEQYF. The CDR3 DNA sequence: TGTGCCAGCAGTGCGGACAGCTACGAGCAGTACTTC. Complete variable domain (other parts from reference TRBV28 and TRBJ2-7): DVKVTQSSRYLVKRTGEKVFLECVQDMDHENMFWYRQDPGLGLRLIYFSYDVKMKEKGDIPEGYSVSREKKERFSLILESASTNQTSMYLCASSADSYEQYFGPGTRLTVT.